This passage covers 27 T cell receptor beta chains from one sample sequenced in a study of blood T cell repertoires in COVID-19. Libraries were prepared by immunoSEQ multiplex PCR; TCRdb keeps only in-frame clonotypes and omits some of them. The table has over 400,000 clones, 80% to 90% seen once. The sequencing input was peripheral blood. The receptors stem from a human donor in a cohort sampled during active COVID-19.

J is TRBJ1-1 and V is TRBV3-1 (or the pseudogene TRBV3-2), with a weak D call TRBD1 (6 bases). CDR3 length: 16 amino acids. V lost 4 bases and J lost 5, with 20 bases in between. The V gene's germline CDR1 is LGHDT and CDR2 YNNKEL (reference sequence). CDR3 sequence: CASSRQRNRVRTEAFF. CDR3 nucleotides: TGTGCCAGCAGCCGCCAGCGAAACAGGGTGCGAACTGAAGCTTTCTTT.

The chain uses TRBV29-1 and TRBJ1-2; 9 bases match TRBD1. Per germline, CDR1 SQVTM and CDR2 ANQGSEA. V gave up 4 bases and J gave up 8 bases; unmatched junction bases: 5. This CDR3 is built from 12 residues. The CDR3 sequence: CSVVGQGNGYTF. The CDR3 bases are TGCAGCGTTGTGGGACAGGGTAACGGCTACACCTTC.

About this clone: The sample has other DNA sequences that encode this CDR3 too. The chain is built from TRBV5-1 and TRBJ2-5; 8 bases fit TRBD2. V gave up 0 bases and J gave up 3 bases; unmatched junction bases: 1. CDR3 length: 14 residues. Germline V gene data show CDR1 as SGHRS and CDR2 as YFSETQ. In DNA, the CDR3 is TGCGCCAGCAGCTTGGCACTAGCGGAAGAGACCCAGTACTTC. It encodes CASSLALAEETQYF.

The rearrangement uses TRBV19 and TRBJ2-7; TRBD2 is a possible D gene (5 bases). The CDR3 contains 15 residues. CDR1 is LNHDA and CDR2 is SQIVND in the germline V gene (reference sequence). With 5 bases removed from V and 3 bases from J, the gap between germline ends came to 17 bases. The CDR3 is CASSSSRASFYEQYF. In DNA form, the CDR3 reads TGTGCCAGTAGTTCCTCGAGGGCCTCATTCTACGAGCAGTACTTC.

The chain carries TRBV7-3 and TRBJ2-3, with 12 bases identical to TRBD2. Germline V gene sequence: CDR1 SGHTA, CDR2 FQGTGA. The junction had 3 bases not matched to a gene; V was cut back by 5 bases and J by 0 bases. This CDR3 comprises 16 residues. This chain's CDR3 is CASSTGLAGSTDTQYF. Here the CDR3 DNA reads TGTGCCAGCAGCACCGGACTAGCGGGAAGCACAGATACGCAGTATTTT.

This rearrangement joins TRBV19 to TRBJ2-5, with 10 bases lining up with TRBD1. Germline V gene sequence: CDR1 LNHDA, CDR2 SQIVND (reference sequence). Unmatched junction bases numbered 10, after V lost 5 bases and J lost 4 bases. The CDR3 contains 16 residues. The CDR3 DNA sequence: TGTGCCAGTAGTCCCCCTCGACAGGGGGCAAGAGAGACCCAGTACTTC. Protein: CASSPPRQGARETQYF.

V and J are TRBV28 and TRBJ2-1; TRBD2 matches at 14 bases. Germline V gene lookup returns CDR1 MDHEN and CDR2 SYDVKM. The CDR3 runs 16 residues. With V trimmed by 5 bases and J by 6 bases, 6 bases remained unmatched. The CDR3 loop reads CASSIGLAGGPNEQFF. In DNA, the CDR3 is TGTGCCAGCAGTATCGGACTAGCGGGAGGACCCAATGAGCAGTTCTTC.

This clone was recorded only once. DNA of the CDR3: TGTGCCAGCAGCCAAGTGACAGGTTTAAGCTATGGCTACACCTTC. It yields the protein CASSQVTGLSYGYTF. The V call is TRBV3-1 (or the pseudogene TRBV3-2), the J call TRBJ1-2; weak D call: TRBD1 (6 bases). V was shortened by 1 base and J by 4 bases, with 13 bases between the two germline ends. The CDR3 runs 15 residues. The germline V gene has CDR1 LGHDT and CDR2 YNNKEL (reference sequence).

About this clone: Mismatch with germline at one junction end may stem from a read error. The chain links TRBV5-8 to TRBJ1-1; D might be TRBD1 (5 bases). The germline CDR1 and CDR2 sequences are SGHTS and YDEGEE. The CDR3 sequence is 13 residues long. The CDR3: CASRLARTTEAFF. CDR3 sequence (DNA): TGTGCCAGCAGGTTGGCCCGGACAACGGAAGCTTTCTTT.

This chain connects TRBV6-6 to TRBJ1-1, with 9 nucleotides matching TRBD1. In germline, CDR1 is MNHNY, CDR2 SVGAGI (reference sequence). Trimming cost V 5 bases and J 1 base; bases outside gene matches: 2. CDR3 length equals 14 residues. The CDR3 DNA follows: TGTGCCAGCAGTAAGGACAGGGGGAACACTGAAGCTTTCTTT. Its translation: CASSKDRGNTEAFF.

V and J are TRBV28 and TRBJ2-5; tentatively, D is TRBD1 (5 bases). The CDR3 extends over 13 amino acids. The V and J ends lost 6 bases and 7 bases respectively, with 15 bases between them. Germline V lookup: CDR1 MDHEN, CDR2 SYDVKM. The CDR3, as DNA: TGTGCCAGCAGACCCCAGGGATCAGGGACCCAGTACTTC. Encoded protein: CASRPQGSGTQYF.

The chain is built from TRBV11-2 and TRBJ2-7; 7 bases agree with TRBD2. Germline V gene lookup returns CDR1 SGHAT and CDR2 FQNNGV. Germline trimming cut 4 bases from V and 0 bases from J; bases unmatched to any gene: 3. The CDR3 has 14 residues. In DNA form, the CDR3 reads TGTGCCAGCAGCTCGGGACTACACTCCTACGAGCAGTACTTC. It specifies CASSSGLHSYEQYF.

The rearrangement links TRBV19 to TRBJ2-1; TRBD2 matches at 14 bases. The CDR3 covers 15 residues. Germline V CDR1 and CDR2: LNHDA, SQIVND (reference sequence). J was trimmed by 7 bases and V by 5 bases; bases with no gene match: 4. This chain's CDR3 is CASSPRTSGRNEQFF. Here the CDR3 DNA reads TGTGCCAGTAGTCCCCGGACTAGCGGGAGGAATGAGCAGTTCTTC.

The chain employs TRBV18 and TRBJ1-2; D is ambiguous. The ends were cut back, 3 bases at V and 4 bases at J, with 15 bases in the middle. The CDR3 is 15 amino acids. The germline CDR1 and CDR2 sequences are KGHSH and LQKENI. The CDR3 loop reads CASSPPGREFYGYTF. The CDR3 nucleotides are TGTGCCAGCTCACCCCCGGGCCGGGAGTTCTATGGCTACACCTTC.

The chain joins TRBV18 to TRBJ1-4, with 9 bases lining up with TRBD1. Germline V gene sequence: CDR1 KGHSH, CDR2 LQKENI. J was trimmed by 12 bases and V by 3 bases; bases with no gene match: 8. The CDR3 sequence is 14 residues long. The CDR3 region is CASSPLRDRVELFF. CDR3 bases: TGTGCCAGCTCACCCCTCCGGGACAGGGTCGAACTGTTTTTT.

This clone was seen a single time. The V and J genes are TRBV30 and TRBJ1-2, with TRBD1 matching over 7 bases. This CDR3 region has 15 residues. Germline CDR1 is GTSNPN and CDR2 is SVGIG (reference sequence). V lost 3 bases, J lost 5 bases, and 12 bases stayed unmatched. CDR3 bases: TGTGCCTGGAGAAGGGCGGCTCAGGGGGTATATGGCTACACCTTC. Amino acids: CAWRRAAQGVYGYTF.

The genes are TRBV6-2 or TRBV6-3 and TRBJ2-7; D gene uncertain. V lost 0 bases and J lost 6, with 12 bases in between. CDR1 is MNHEY, CDR2 SVGEGT, per germline. This CDR3 contains 14 residues. CDR3 sequence: CASSYSGEALEQYF. CDR3 sequence (DNA): TGTGCCAGCAGTTACTCCGGAGAGGCCCTCGAGCAGTACTTC.

The J gene is TRBJ2-3, the V gene TRBV24-1; D might be TRBD1 (6 bases). CDR1 and CDR2 from the germline V gene are KGHDR and SFDVKD. The CDR3 consists of 16 residues. With 4 bases removed from V and 6 bases from J, the gap between germline ends came to 19 bases. The CDR3 here is CATSDPVGGDLDTQYF. The DNA for the CDR3 is TGTGCCACCAGTGACCCCGTTGGGGGCGATTTGGATACGCAGTATTTT.

The chain employs TRBV15 and TRBJ2-7; D is possibly TRBD1 (6 bases). Germline lookup yields CDR1 LNHNV and CDR2 YYDKDF (reference sequence). CDR3 length: 15 residues. With 9 bases removed from V and 7 bases from J, the gap between germline ends came to 25 bases. CDR3 nucleotide sequence: TGTGCCACGGGCCTCGACAGGTCCCCTGGGGGTGAGCAGTACTTC. Its protein product is CATGLDRSPGGEQYF.

This clone was seen a few times. V is TRBV2 and J is TRBJ1-1; TRBD1 aligns across 7 bases. Per the germline V gene, CDR1 is SNHLY and CDR2 is FYNNEI. Losses at the gene ends were 8 bases for V and 1 base for J; bases not matched to a gene: 4. The CDR3 totals 13 residues. In DNA, the CDR3 is TGTGCCAGCGTGGGACAGAGGAACACTGAAGCTTTCTTT. Its translation is CASVGQRNTEAFF.

V and J are TRBV15 and TRBJ2-7; 9 nucleotides match TRBD1. The CDR3 is 15 residues long. Germline CDR1 and CDR2: LNHNV and YYDKDF (reference sequence). The J segment lost 4 bases and the V segment lost 5 bases, leaving 9 bases of the junction unmatched. In DNA, the CDR3 is TGTGCCACCAGCGGCCCCAACAGGGGGCGGTACGAGCAGTACTTC. This encodes CATSGPNRGRYEQYF.

Points on this clone: Other DNA sequences in this specimen translate into the identical CDR3. V and J are TRBV7-2 and TRBJ2-7; 7 bases map to TRBD2. Germline trimming cut 0 bases from V and 0 bases from J; bases unmatched to any gene: 2. Germline V lookup: CDR1 SGHTA, CDR2 FQGNSA. This CDR3 contains 15 residues. CDR3 DNA: TGTGCCAGCAGCTTAGCGGGCGGGAGCTCCTACGAGCAGTACTTC. As protein: CASSLAGGSSYEQYF.

The rearrangement uses TRBV6-5 and TRBJ1-1; D might be TRBD1 (5 bases). Trimming pared 4 bases from V and 2 bases from J, leaving 8 bases between. The length of the CDR3 is 13 residues. Germline V gene sequence: CDR1 MNHEY, CDR2 SVGAGI. CDR3 region: CASSLTDNTEAFF. CDR3 bases: TGTGCCAGCAGTTTGACAGATAACACTGAAGCTTTCTTT.

This rearrangement joins TRBV6-5 to TRBJ1-4, with D possibly TRBD1 on 6 matching bases. Trimming took off 6 bases at V and 1 base at J, with 12 bases between the two ends. This CDR3 comprises 15 residues. Germline V gives CDR1 MNHEY, CDR2 SVGAGI. CDR3 region: CASRDTGRTNEKLFF. The CDR3 nucleotides are TGTGCCAGCAGAGACACAGGGCGAACTAATGAAAAACTGTTTTTT.

The rearrangement uses TRBV7-3 and TRBJ2-3, with 11 positions matching TRBD2. This CDR3 has 16 amino acids. The germline V gene has CDR1 SGHTA and CDR2 FQGTGA. V dropped 5 bases and J dropped 5; count of bases not matched to a gene: 9. The CDR3 sequence is CASSPQIAGGRDTQYF. CDR3 nucleotide sequence: TGTGCCAGCAGCCCCCAAATAGCGGGAGGGCGAGATACGCAGTATTTT.

Of note for this clone: Other DNA sequences in the sample encode the same CDR3. The rearrangement links TRBV7-8 to TRBJ1-2, with 9 nucleotides matching TRBD1. Losses at the gene ends were 5 bases for V and 4 bases for J; bases not matched to a gene: 5. Looked up from germline, CDR1 is SGHVS and CDR2 is FQNEAQ. CDR3 length: 14 amino acids. CDR3 sequence (DNA): TGTGCCAGCAGCCTGCAGGGACAGGGCTATGGCTACACCTTC. This codes for CASSLQGQGYGYTF.

This clone was recorded only once. The V and J genes are TRBV12-5 and TRBJ2-3; 8 positions match TRBD2. Losses at the gene ends were 4 bases for V and 5 bases for J; bases not matched to a gene: 11. Germline V gene sequence: CDR1 LGHNT, CDR2 FRNRAP. The CDR3 sequence is 16 residues long. The chain's CDR3 is CASGSSTSGLLDTQYF. CDR3 nucleotides: TGTGCTAGTGGTTCCTCCACTAGCGGTCTTTTAGATACGCAGTATTTT.